Below are 8 T cell receptor beta chains sequenced from a single sample in a study of blood T cells in healthy people across ages. A second PCR of 7 to 11 cycles used a sample-barcoded 5' primer and a J-beta primer mix. TCRdb redid the calling of the 5' RACE reads with MiXCR, one entry per CDR3 protein. The sample shows under 950,000 distinct CDR3 sequences, about 24% of them seen only once. Sequences were obtained from blood. Receptors originate from a man between 65 and 80 years old in good health.

This clonotype was seen more than once but under ten times. V usage is TRBV5-1 and J usage is TRBJ2-3; D perhaps matches TRBD2 (5 bases). The CDR3 covers 15 residues. CDR1 and CDR2 from the germline V gene are SGHRS and YFSETQ. The V end lost 0 bases, the J end lost 3 bases, and 11 bases lay between the germline ends. As DNA, the CDR3 is TGCGCCAGCAGCTTGGGAGGGAAGGAGACAGATACGCAGTATTTT. It specifies CASSLGGKETDTQYF. The full variable domain, completed using reference TRBV5-1 and TRBJ2-3, is KAGVTQTPRYLIKTRGQQVTLSCSPISGHRSVSWYQQTPGQGLQFLFEYFSETQRNKGNFPGRFSGRQFSNSRSEMNVSTLELGDSALYLCASSLGGKETDTQYFGPGTRLTVL.

As to this clonotype: Sequence at one end of the junction differs from germline and may be a read error. The chain combines TRBV6-1 with TRBJ1-1, with D unclear. This CDR3 spans 16 amino acids. The germline gives CDR1 MNHNS, CDR2 SASEGT. CDR3 bases: TGTGCCAGCAGCAATCTCCCCCAACAGAGAACAACTGAAGCTCTCTTT. This sequence encodes CASSNLPQQRTTEALF.

The rearrangement joins TRBV11-2 to TRBJ2-3, with 9 bases fitting TRBD2. V lost 3 bases, J lost 5 bases, and 18 bases stayed unmatched. Germline V gene sequence: CDR1 SGHAT, CDR2 FQNNGV. The CDR3 has 19 amino acids. CDR3 sequence (DNA): TGTGCCAGCAGCTTCAACCTAGGATTCACGGGACTAGCAGGAGATACGCAGTATTTT. Its translation: CASSFNLGFTGLAGDTQYF.

This clonotype appeared a few times. The rearrangement links TRBV12-3 or TRBV12-4 to TRBJ1-2, with D maybe TRBD1 (5 bases). The CDR3 spans 14 residues. With 3 bases removed from V and 5 bases from J, the gap between germline ends came to 13 bases. The CDR3 here is CASSLGGVIYGYTF. The CDR3, as DNA: TGTGCCAGCAGTTTGGGGGGAGTGATATATGGCTACACCTTC.

The genes are TRBV7-2 and TRBJ2-2; D not resolved. V lost 1 base, J lost 8 bases, and 11 bases lay in between. The CDR3 loop spans 14 amino acids. Germline assignment: CDR1 SGHTA and CDR2 FQGNSA. The CDR3 region has the DNA TGTACCAGCAGCTTAGTTAGGTCGTTAGGGGAGCTGTTTTTT. It specifies CTSSLVRSLGELFF.

The V gene is TRBV28, the J gene TRBJ1-1; perhaps TRBD1 as D (5 bases). The CDR3 consists of 15 residues. Trimming left V 4 bases short and J 3 bases short, with 15 bases between. The germline gives CDR1 MDHEN, CDR2 SYDVKM. The CDR3 protein is CASSYLGPTDTEAFF. The CDR3 DNA reads as TGTGCCAGCAGTTACCTGGGGCCGACGGACACTGAAGCTTTCTTT. The whole variable domain, remainder taken from reference TRBV28 and TRBJ1-1, is DVKVTQSSRYLVKRTGEKVFLECVQDMDHENMFWYRQDPGLGLRLIYFSYDVKMKEKGDIPEGYSVSREKKERFSLILESASTNQTSMYLCASSYLGPTDTEAFFGQGTRLTVV.

The rearrangement uses TRBV10-2 and TRBJ2-5; D is unresolved. Germline lookup yields CDR1 WSHSY and CDR2 SAAADI. Trimming stripped 2 bases from V and 5 bases from J, with 12 bases between. This CDR3 has 14 amino acids. CDR3 loop: CASSEALNLETQYF. In nucleotides, the CDR3 is TGCGCCAGCAGTGAGGCCCTTAACCTTGAGACCCAGTACTTC.

In this sample, this clonotype turned up a few times. V gene TRBV20-1 combines with J gene TRBJ1-1, with D possibly matching TRBD1 (5 bases). Germline CDR1 DFQATT, CDR2 SNEGSKA (reference sequence). V was shortened by 6 bases and J by 2 bases, with 16 bases between the two germline ends. The CDR3 loop spans 14 amino acids. The CDR3 DNA is TGCAGTGCCGTTCAGATAAGGGGCAACACTGAAGCTTTCTTT. It encodes CSAVQIRGNTEAFF.